The 32 T cell receptor beta chains listed next were all sequenced from one sample in a study of shared clonotypes between healthy human individuals. Sequenced by immunoSEQ multiplex PCR; TCRdb stores in-frame clones only, minus some. The sample has roughly 2.6 million clones, over 85% seen once. What was sequenced was naive CD4+ T cells sorted from blood. Subset described: CD45RA+ positively selected. The receptor source for this set is a man between 18 and 29 years old in good health.

This chain connects TRBV6-1 to TRBJ1-3, with D unresolved. Trimming stripped 1 base from V and 7 bases from J, with 11 bases between. This CDR3 spans 14 amino acids. Germline CDR1 MNHNS, CDR2 SASEGT. This CDR3 is CASSEGEVGNTIYF. The CDR3 coding sequence is TGTGCCAGCAGTGAAGGTGAAGTGGGGAACACCATATATTTT.

The rearrangement links TRBV6-5 to TRBJ2-7; 7 bases match TRBD1. V lost 9 bases, J lost 3 bases, and 8 bases stayed unmatched. This CDR3 contains 13 residues. Germline CDR1 MNHEY, CDR2 SVGAGI. The CDR3 is CARSVGTVYEQYF. In DNA, the CDR3 is TGTGCCAGGAGCGTGGGGACAGTCTACGAGCAGTACTTC.

This clone appeared once. The rearrangement links TRBV9 to TRBJ2-7, with 11 nucleotides matching TRBD2. The CDR3 is made up of 15 amino acids. The V gene end was trimmed by 0 bases and the J gene end by 2 bases; junction bases not matched to a gene: 1. CDR1 SGDLS and CDR2 YYNGEE come from the germline V gene. CDR3 sequence: CASSVGLAGPYEQYF. The CDR3 DNA reads as TGTGCCAGCAGCGTAGGACTAGCGGGACCCTACGAGCAGTACTTC.

The CDR3 loop reads CASRTGQASNQPQHF. The CDR3 nucleotides are TGTGCCAGCAGAACCGGACAGGCCAGCAATCAGCCCCAGCATTTT. The genes are TRBV5-6 and TRBJ1-5, with TRBD1 identical over 7 bases. This CDR3 contains 15 residues. The V and J ends lost 5 bases and 1 base, in that order; junction bases with no gene match: 6. Germline V CDR1 and CDR2: SGHDT, YYEEEE.

Worth noting for this clone: Other DNA sequences in this sample translate to the same CDR3. CDR3 coding DNA: TGTGCCACCAGCAGAGACCAATCCTACGAGCAGTACTTC. This translates into CATSRDQSYEQYF. The rearrangement uses TRBV15 and TRBJ2-7; D remains unclear. The CDR3 loop spans 13 amino acids. The V gene's germline CDR1 is LNHNV and CDR2 YYDKDF (reference sequence). Trimming pared 0 bases from V and 1 base from J, leaving 4 bases between.

This sequence joins TRBV2 and TRBJ1-1; D is possibly TRBD1 (6 bases). Per germline, CDR1 SNHLY and CDR2 FYNNEI. V lost 6 bases to trimming and J lost 0 bases, with 11 bases between them. The CDR3 totals 14 residues. CDR3 amino acids: CASRTGAVNTEAFF. CDR3 bases: TGTGCCAGCAGGACGGGGGCGGTGAACACTGAAGCTTTCTTT.

In this sample, this clone turned up once. The V call is TRBV5-1, the J call TRBJ2-1; 7 positions agree with TRBD2. The CDR3 runs to 15 residues. V trimming: 1 base; J trimming: 8 bases; junction bases outside the gene matches: 9. Germline lookup yields CDR1 SGHRS and CDR2 YFSETQ. The DNA for the CDR3 is TGCGCCAGCAGCTTGCCGGGACTAAGGCAAGATGAGCAGTTCTTC. It encodes CASSLPGLRQDEQFF.

The gene calls are TRBV9 and TRBJ1-5, with D unclear. This CDR3 contains 13 residues. Germline lookup yields CDR1 SGDLS and CDR2 YYNGEE. Between the trimmed V and J ends, which lost 2 bases and 4 bases, there was a span of 7 bases. CDR3 nucleotide sequence: TGTGCCAGCAGCGTTAGGTCTAATCAGCCCCAGCATTTT. It yields the protein CASSVRSNQPQHF.

The chain uses TRBV4-3 and TRBJ2-3; the D gene could be TRBD1 or TRBD2 (5 bases each). V was cut by 1 base and J by 3 bases, with 17 bases left in between. Germline lookup yields CDR1 LGHNA and CDR2 YSLEER. The length of the CDR3 is 17 residues. For the CDR3, the DNA is TGCGCCAGCAGCCAAGTTTACTCCGGGACCAGAACAGATACGCAGTATTTT. The encoded protein is CASSQVYSGTRTDTQYF.

The rearrangement links TRBV18 to TRBJ2-7; no reliable D call. Germline V gene lookup returns CDR1 KGHSH and CDR2 LQKENI. V lost 6 bases and J lost 5, with 17 bases in between. The CDR3 loop spans 14 amino acids. The CDR3 region is CASSPEVAGDEQYF. CDR3 sequence (DNA): TGTGCCAGCTCCCCCGAGGTGGCTGGCGACGAGCAGTACTTC.

This rearrangement joins TRBV5-1 to TRBJ2-7; 12 bases match TRBD2. Per germline, CDR1 SGHRS and CDR2 YFSETQ. V gave up 6 bases and J gave up 2 bases; unmatched junction bases: 6. CDR3 length: 15 residues. The CDR3 region is CASTVTSGGPYEQYF. The CDR3 coding sequence is TGCGCCAGCACCGTGACTAGCGGGGGACCCTACGAGCAGTACTTC.

Concerning this clone: The identical CDR3 is also encoded by other nucleotide sequences in the sample. This sequence joins TRBV6-5 and TRBJ1-4, with D unresolved. Germline-derived CDR1 and CDR2 are MNHEY and SVGAGI. The CDR3 extends over 15 amino acids. V was cut by 0 bases and J by 0 bases, with 5 bases left in between. CDR3 in amino acids: CASSYSRATNEKLFF. DNA for the CDR3: TGTGCCAGCAGTTACTCCCGGGCAACTAATGAAAAACTGTTTTTT.

CDR3 in DNA: TGTGCCATCAGTGAGTCCCAGCCTTTCGAGCAGTACTTC. It is translated as CAISESQPFEQYF. The chain has TRBV10-3 and TRBJ2-5; D remains unclear. The J call may not be correct, given that the DNA end is closer to TRBJ2-7. Germline values: CDR1 ENHRY, CDR2 SYGVKD. CDR3 length: 13 residues.

Comment on this clone: The sample carries other DNA sequences with the same CDR3. The CDR3 loop is CASSLNNSPLHF. The CDR3 DNA reads as TGTGCCAGCAGCCTCAATAATTCACCCCTCCACTTT. This chain connects TRBV5-4 to TRBJ1-6; the D is unclear. Germline-derived CDR1 and CDR2 are SGHNT and YYREEE (reference sequence). The germline V and J ends were trimmed by 4 bases and 5 bases, with 4 bases remaining between them. This CDR3 is built from 12 residues.

This chain joins TRBV6-4 and TRBJ2-7, with a weak D call TRBD1 (10 bases). The CDR3 loop spans 17 amino acids. The ends were cut back, 8 bases at V and 4 bases at J, with 27 bases in the middle. The V gene's germline CDR1 is MRHNA and CDR2 SNTAGT. The DNA for the CDR3 is TGTGCCAGCTGCGGGGGGGAGCCGGGACAGGGGTCGTACGAGCAGTACTTC. Its protein is CASCGGEPGQGSYEQYF.

This clone came up once. J is TRBJ2-7 and V is TRBV2; either TRBD1 or TRBD2 may supply D (5 bases each). Trimming left V 7 bases short and J 11 bases short, with 15 bases between. Looked up from germline, CDR1 is SNHLY and CDR2 is FYNNEI. The CDR3 sequence is 11 residues long. CDR3 amino acids: CASTRLGVKYF. CDR3 DNA: TGTGCCAGCACCCGATTGGGGGTTAAGTACTTC.

This chain links TRBV10-3 with TRBJ1-4; D is possibly TRBD1 (6 bases). Trimming cost V 4 bases and J 5 bases, with 17 bases left between them. CDR3 length: 16 residues. CDR1 ENHRY and CDR2 SYGVKD come from the germline V gene. The CDR3 sequence: CAISAGRGDKNEKLFF. CDR3 DNA: TGTGCCATCAGTGCCGGGCGGGGGGACAAAAATGAAAAACTGTTTTTT.

J is TRBJ1-3 and V is TRBV10-1; D remains ambiguous. Germline assignment: CDR1 WNHNN and CDR2 SYGVQD (reference sequence). Deletions cut 3 bases from V and 4 bases from J, with 7 bases between. The CDR3 contains 13 residues. CDR3 nucleotides: TGCGCCAGCAGTGAACAAGCGGGAAACACCATATATTTT. Protein: CASSEQAGNTIYF.

The chain couples TRBV27 to TRBJ1-1; D is ambiguous. CDR1 MNHEY and CDR2 SMNVEV come from the germline V gene (reference sequence). V was pared by 2 bases and J by 3 bases, with 13 bases between. The CDR3 spans 15 residues. CDR3: CASSLAPGQYTEAFF. CDR3 bases: TGTGCCAGCAGTTTAGCCCCGGGCCAGTACACTGAAGCTTTCTTT.

The chain has TRBV11-2 and TRBJ1-1; D gene unclear. This CDR3 region has 13 residues. The germline V gene has CDR1 SGHAT and CDR2 FQNNGV. V lost 2 bases, J lost 4 bases, and 8 bases lay in between. The DNA of the CDR3 is TGTGCCAGCAGCTTATTCGTCCGCACTGAAGCTTTCTTT. It is translated as CASSLFVRTEAFF. The whole variable domain, filled in from reference TRBV11-2 and TRBJ1-1, reads EAGVAQSPRYKIIEKRQSVAFWCNPISGHATLYWYQQILGQGPKLLIQFQNNGVVDDSQLPKDRFSAERLKGVDSTLKIQPAKLEDSAVYLCASSLFVRTEAFFGQGTRLTVV.

Regarding this clone: Other DNA variants within this sample encode the same CDR3. This rearrangement joins TRBV5-1 to TRBJ1-3; perhaps TRBD1 as D (5 bases). CDR3 length equals 14 residues. Germline-derived CDR1 and CDR2 are SGHRS and YFSETQ. Between the trimmed V and J ends, which lost 0 bases and 3 bases, there was a span of 7 bases. CDR3 loop: CASSLGGNGNTIYF. The DNA for the CDR3 is TGCGCCAGCAGCTTGGGGGGGAATGGAAACACCATATATTTT.

V usage is TRBV11-2 and J usage is TRBJ2-7; 10 nucleotides align to TRBD2. J lost 2 bases, V lost 8 bases, and 3 bases had no gene match. The CDR3 is 13 amino acids. Germline V gene lookup returns CDR1 SGHAT and CDR2 FQNNGV. Here the CDR3 reads CASGLAEPYEQYF. The CDR3 bases are TGTGCCAGCGGACTAGCGGAACCCTACGAGCAGTACTTC.

J is TRBJ1-1 and V is TRBV5-4; D remains ambiguous. The CDR3 length is 16 residues. Germline V gene lookup returns CDR1 SGHNT and CDR2 YYREEE (reference sequence). V was pared by 0 bases and J by 0 bases, with 12 bases between. The CDR3 nucleotides read TGTGCCAGCAGCTTGGTGGCTGCAACGGTGAACACTGAAGCTTTCTTT. The encoded protein is CASSLVAATVNTEAFF.

Comment on this clone: The same CDR3 can be traced to other DNA sequences in this sample. The chain has TRBV5-1 and TRBJ1-5; D is undetermined. V lost 0 bases and J 4 bases, leaving 11 bases between the germline ends. The CDR3 contains 15 residues. CDR1 and CDR2 from the germline V gene are SGHRS and YFSETQ. The CDR3 coding sequence is TGCGCCAGCAGCTTGGGTGGCGGGGATAATCAGCCCCAGCATTTT. Its protein is CASSLGGGDNQPQHF.

The chain uses TRBV5-1 and TRBJ2-3; D gene unclear. CDR3 length: 13 amino acids. CDR1 SGHRS and CDR2 YFSETQ come from the germline V gene. Trimming took off 0 bases at V and 8 bases at J, with 10 bases between the two ends. CDR3 in DNA: TGCGCCAGCAGCTTGGGGTTCATGGGTACGCAGTATTTT. This sequence encodes CASSLGFMGTQYF. Variable domain in full (rest from reference TRBV5-1 and TRBJ2-3): KAGVTQTPRYLIKTRGQQVTLSCSPISGHRSVSWYQQTPGQGLQFLFEYFSETQRNKGNFPGRFSGRQFSNSRSEMNVSTLELGDSALYLCASSLGFMGTQYFGPGTRLTVL.

Comment on this clone: Other DNA sequences of this sample code for an identical CDR3. The chain couples TRBV2 to TRBJ2-5; TRBD1 matches at 8 bases. V shed 6 bases and J 1 base; nucleotides not matched to a gene: 4. The CDR3 consists of 14 residues. CDR1 is SNHLY, CDR2 FYNNEI, per germline. CDR3 loop: CASRGTGFQETQYF. CDR3 coding DNA: TGTGCCAGCAGGGGGACAGGCTTCCAAGAGACCCAGTACTTC.

The CDR3 nucleotides are TGCGCCAGCAGCTTGGACTCTACCGGGACGCCACGGGGACCCCTCCACTTT. As protein: CASSLDSTGTPRGPLHF. The V call is TRBV5-1, the J call TRBJ1-6, with D possibly matching TRBD1 (5 bases). Per the germline V gene, CDR1 is SGHRS and CDR2 is YFSETQ. Trimming removed 0 bases at V and 12 bases at J, with 22 bases between. The CDR3 covers 17 residues.

This chain joins TRBV5-1 and TRBJ2-2; D is uncertain. CDR3 length: 15 amino acids. The V gene lost 0 bases and the J gene lost 5 bases, with 11 bases spanning the gap. Germline CDR1 and CDR2: SGHRS and YFSETQ. CDR3 bases: TGCGCCAGCAGCTTGGAGGGTAGCAGGACCGGGGAGCTGTTTTTT. Translation: CASSLEGSRTGELFF. The full variable domain, rest sourced from reference TRBV5-1 and TRBJ2-2, is KAGVTQTPRYLIKTRGQQVTLSCSPISGHRSVSWYQQTPGQGLQFLFEYFSETQRNKGNFPGRFSGRQFSNSRSEMNVSTLELGDSALYLCASSLEGSRTGELFFGEGSRLTVL.

About this clone: At the DNA level, this CDR3 is encoded by other sequences in the same sample as well. The chain joins TRBV5-1 to TRBJ1-3; 7 bases are shared with TRBD1. The CDR3 runs to 15 residues. The V and J ends lost 4 bases and 0 bases, in that order; junction bases with no gene match: 4. Germline V CDR1 and CDR2: SGHRS, YFSETQ. This chain's CDR3 is CASSLGQSSGNTIYF. CDR3 DNA sequence: TGCGCCAGCAGCCTGGGACAGAGCTCTGGAAACACCATATATTTT.

V is TRBV2 and J is TRBJ1-4, with 7 nucleotides matching TRBD1. V trimming: 6 bases; J trimming: 0 bases; junction bases outside the gene matches: 4. The germline V gene has CDR1 SNHLY and CDR2 FYNNEI. The CDR3 contains 15 residues. CDR3 amino acids: CASRPGQATNEKLFF. CDR3 bases: TGTGCCAGCAGACCCGGACAGGCAACTAATGAAAAACTGTTTTTT.

The chain is built from TRBV21-1 and TRBJ2-6; the DNA was not used to check the table's D call, TRBD1. TRBV21-1 is a pseudogene locus. This CDR3 has 16 amino acids. The CDR3 DNA reads TGTGCCAGCAGCAAAGTGGGGCAGGCTGGGGCCAACGTCCTGACTTTC. Translation gives CASSKVGQAGANVLTF.

The chain joins TRBV10-3 to TRBJ2-1, with D unresolved. V was cut by 2 bases and J by 7 bases, with 3 bases left in between. Germline loops: CDR1 ENHRY, CDR2 SYGVKD. This CDR3 spans 11 amino acids. The CDR3 DNA sequence: TGTGCCATCAGTGAGAAAAATGAGCAGTTCTTC. The encoded protein is CAISEKNEQFF.